The clone carrying this TCR beta chain occurred a few times. Authors' processing steps: By means of reference gene primer amplification, nucleated cell counts were estimated. Assay used: immunoSEQ multiplex PCR; TCRdb lists only in-frame clones, some missing. V and J calls and clone size are as listed in that table; D and trimming were resolved from the DNA. This sample has around 190,000 clones, with approximately 81% found just once. V trimming: 5 bases; J trimming: 5 bases; junction bases outside the gene matches: 8. The V gene's germline CDR1 is SGHDT and CDR2 YYEEEE. CDR3 size: 14 residues. These data originate in a study of blood T cell repertoires in COVID-19. Turning to the study itself: Some COVID-19 samples were acute and others convalescent; all came from the United States, Italy and Spain. PBMCs, B-cell-depleted T cells, or T cells were the source of the cDNA or gDNA that made up the material.

The chain joins TRBV5-6 to TRBJ1-1, with TRBD1 identical over 8 bases. The receptor was derived from a woman of 80 years or more with acute or convalescent COVID-19. The sequenced material came from peripheral blood. The CDR3 is CASRRTGFNTEAFF. DNA for the CDR3: TGTGCCAGCAGGCGGACAGGGTTTAATACTGAAGCTTTCTTT.